The rows below give T cell receptor beta chains drawn from one sample of a study of blood T cell repertoires in COVID-19. Using immunoSEQ multiplex PCR, the repertoire was profiled, and TCRdb retains in-frame clones only, with some absent. The table lists about 120,000 clones, around 83% of them singletons. Sequenced material: peripheral blood. These receptors originate from a man in his forties with acute or convalescent COVID-19. Each CDR3 is given with its conserved first and last residue. Each record gives: D gene, J gene, V gene, clone size, CDR3 DNA, CDR3 protein. D genes are given only for firm matches. Clone size, where shown, is once, few, many, or a class for clones that have expanded.

>TRBD2|TRBJ2-3|TRBV25-1|.
TGTGCCAGCAGTGAACTAGCGGGAACCCCAGATACGCAGTATTTT
CASSELAGTPDTQYF
>.|TRBJ1-5|TRBV7-9|few
TGTGCCAGCAGCTTAGGGGCCAGGCAGCCCCAGCATTTT
CASSLGARQPQHF
>.|TRBJ2-3|TRBV5-1|.
TGCGCCAGCAGCTTGAATAACGACCGGGGGACAGATACGCAGTATTTT
CASSLNNDRGTDTQYF
>.|TRBJ1-5|TRBV27|.
TGTGCCAGCAGTTTACGGGAATCGCAGCCCCAGCATTTT
CASSLRESQPQHF
>TRBD1|TRBJ1-5|TRBV2|.
TGTGCCAGCAGGGGACAGGGTACCGGTGGGCCCCAGCATTTT
CASRGQGTGGPQHF
>TRBD1|TRBJ2-7|TRBV5-1|.
TGCGCCAGCAGCTTGGATGGGACAGTCTACGAGCAGTACTTC
CASSLDGTVYEQYF
>.|TRBJ1-1|TRBV6-6|.
TGTGCCAGCGCCCTAGGCCGGGAGGCTTTCTTT
CASALGREAFF
>.|TRBJ1-1|TRBV9|.
TGTGCCAGCGGATCCCGGGGGGGACTGAACACTGAAGCTTTCTTT
CASGSRGGLNTEAFF
>TRBD2|TRBJ2-5|TRBV6-5|.
TGTGCCAGCAGTTTCCGAGCGGGGGGAGAGACCCAGTACTTC
CASSFRAGGETQYF
>TRBD2|TRBJ2-1|TRBV5-4|.
TGTGCCAGCAGTGACCTAGCGGTCTACAATGAGCAGTTCTTC
CASSDLAVYNEQFF
>.|TRBJ2-7|TRBV29-1|.
TGCAGCGTTGGTAGTGCCTACGAGCAGTACTTC
CSVGSAYEQYF
>TRBD1|TRBJ1-4|TRBV28|.
TGTGCCAGCAGTTTAGTGCTGACAGGGAATGAAAAACTGTTTTTT
CASSLVLTGNEKLFF
>.|TRBJ1-4|TRBV7-9|.
TGTGCCAGCAGCTTACAAGGACAGATTAATGAAAAACTGTTTTTT
CASSLQGQINEKLFF
>TRBD1|TRBJ1-5|TRBV16|once
TGTGCCAGCAGCCCAGGGGGCCTTCAGCCCCAGCATTTT
CASSPGGLQPQHF
>TRBD1|TRBJ2-1|TRBV28|few
TGTGCCAGCAGTTTTAGACAGGGAGCGAATGAGCAGTTCTTC
CASSFRQGANEQFF
>TRBD2|TRBJ2-1|TRBV6-5|once
TGTGCCAGCAGTCCCAAGCGGGGGAACAATGAGCAGTTCTTC
CASSPKRGNNEQFF
>.|TRBJ1-1|TRBV6-2/TRBV6-3|.
TGTGCCAGCAGTTACGGCGCAAGGCGGGTGGATGAAAGTGAAGCTTTCTTT
CASSYGARRVDESEAFF
>.|TRBJ2-2|TRBV5-6|.
TGTGCCAGCAGCTTGATACAGAACACCGGGGAGCTGTTTTTT
CASSLIQNTGELFF
>TRBD2|TRBJ2-7|TRBV2|.
TGTGCCAGCATTAGCGGGAGAAGGTCCTACGAGCAGTACTTC
CASISGRRSYEQYF
>TRBD1|TRBJ1-3|TRBV5-5|few
TGTGCCAGCAGTCCCCGGACAGGGGTCTCCCCTGGAAACACCATATATTTT
CASSPRTGVSPGNTIYF
>.|TRBJ2-2|TRBV11-2|.
TGTGCCAGCAGCTTAGCGGGGACCGGGGAGCTGTTTTTT
CASSLAGTGELFF
>.|TRBJ1-6|TRBV27|.
TGTGCCAGCAAACTCCCGGGAGATTCACCCCTCCACTTT
CASKLPGDSPLHF
>.|TRBJ2-7|TRBV6-4|.
TGTGCCAGCAGGGGGCGCTCCTACGAGCAGTACTTC
CASRGRSYEQYF
>.|TRBJ2-5|TRBV20-1|.
TGCAGTGCTAGTTCCCATGCGGGGGCCCAAGAGACCCAGTACTTC
CSASSHAGAQETQYF
>.|TRBJ2-7|TRBV28|.
TGTGCCAGCAGTTTATTCGACACATCCTACGAGCAGTACTTC
CASSLFDTSYEQYF
>TRBD1|TRBJ2-7|TRBV13|.
TGTGCCAGCAGCTTACCCGGGACAGGGGCAGACAACGAGCAGTACTTC
CASSLPGTGADNEQYF
>.|TRBJ1-3|TRBV6-1|many
TGTGCCAGCAGTGAACTTGAACGGGGAAACACCATATATTTT
CASSELERGNTIYF
>.|TRBJ1-1|TRBV7-2|.
TGTGCCAGCAGTCAAGGGGGAGGGTCCCGGGGAGCTTTCTTT
CASSQGGGSRGAFF
>TRBD2|TRBJ2-1|TRBV7-2|.
TGTGCCAGCAGCCCTACTAGCGGGGGGGGTGACAATGAGCAGTTCTTC
CASSPTSGGGDNEQFF
>TRBD1|TRBJ1-4|TRBV29-1|.
TGCAGCGTTGAGAAACCAGGGGGACTGTTTTTT
CSVEKPGGLFF
>TRBD2|TRBJ2-3|TRBV2|.
TGTGCCACGCGGGGGGGCGTGACAGATACGCAGTATTTT
CATRGGVTDTQYF
>.|TRBJ2-5|TRBV5-1|.
TGCGCCAGCAGCCTCCCCCGGGGGGCGTTGAAGACCCAGTACTTC
CASSLPRGALKTQYF
>TRBD1|TRBJ1-3|TRBV28|.
TGTGCCAGCACCTCTCAGGGGGCAGGTGGAAACACCATATATTTT
CASTSQGAGGNTIYF
>.|TRBJ2-5|TRBV7-9|.
TGTGCCAGCAGCTTAGGATCAGGTTCAACGGTCGTAGAGACCCAGTACTTC
CASSLGSGSTVVETQYF
>.|TRBJ2-7|TRBV11-3|few
TGTGCCAGCAGCTTAGGGCATGCGACATACGAGCAGTACTTC
CASSLGHATYEQYF
>TRBD2|TRBJ2-1|TRBV6-4|.
TGTGCCAGCAGTATGAGCGGGGCGAACAATGAGCAGTTCTTC
CASSMSGANNEQFF
>TRBD1|TRBJ2-5|TRBV7-6|.
TGTGCCAGCACCGTTAACGCGGTCAGGGGGGAGACCCAGTACTTC
CASTVNAVRGETQYF
>TRBD1|TRBJ1-4|TRBV11-3|.
TGTGCCAGCAGCCCCCAGGGGGGATACTTATCTACTAATGAAAAACTGTTTTTT
CASSPQGGYLSTNEKLFF
>TRBD1|TRBJ2-3|TRBV25-1|.
TGTGCCAGCAGTGAATCGACAGGGGGCGCGGAAGATACGCAGTATTTT
CASSESTGGAEDTQYF
>.|TRBJ1-1|TRBV28|once
TGTGCCAGCAACGATGGCCAGAAAGCTTTCTTT
CASNDGQKAFF
>TRBD2|TRBJ2-7|TRBV6-5|.
TGTGCCAGCAGGAGAGGACTAGGCGAGCAGTACTTC
CASRRGLGEQYF
>TRBD1|TRBJ1-5|TRBV7-2|.
TGTGCCAGCAGCTTATGGACAGGGCAGAGGCAGCCCCAGCATTTT
CASSLWTGQRQPQHF
>TRBD2|TRBJ2-7|TRBV4-1|.
TGCGCCAGCAGCCAAGATCCAGGAGGACTAGCGGGTTCCTACGAGCAGTACTTC
CASSQDPGGLAGSYEQYF
>.|TRBJ1-4|TRBV9|.
TGTGCCAGCAACTCTAAGGGGAAAACTAATGAAAAACTGTTTTTT
CASNSKGKTNEKLFF
>.|TRBJ2-5|TRBV4-2|.
TGTGCCAGCAGCTTCCGACAGGACCAGGGGGAGACCCAGTACTTC
CASSFRQDQGETQYF
>TRBD1|TRBJ2-1|TRBV11-2|.
TGTGCCAGCAGCTTCTTCCGGGACAGTACGCAGTTCTTC
CASSFFRDSTQFF
>.|TRBJ1-4|TRBV7-6|.
TGTGCCAGCAGGCCCGCAGGGAGCGGGAATGAAAAACTGTTTTTT
CASRPAGSGNEKLFF
>.|TRBJ2-7|TRBV18|.
TGTGCCAGCTCTCACCTCACCAGCGGACCTTACGAGCAGTACTTC
CASSHLTSGPYEQYF
>TRBD1|TRBJ2-7|TRBV18|.
TGTGCCAGCTCACGAGAGGGACAGGGTTACGAGCAGTACTTC
CASSREGQGYEQYF
>.|TRBJ2-7|TRBV21-1|.
TGTGCCAGCAGCAGGCCAAAAAAGTCCGAGCAGTACTTC
CASSRPKKSEQYF
>TRBD2|TRBJ2-1|TRBV10-1|.
TGCGCCAGCAGTGTAACTAGCGGGGGCCTCTCCTACAATGAGCAGTTCTTC
CASSVTSGGLSYNEQFF
>TRBD2|TRBJ2-2|TRBV7-9|.
TGTGCCAGCAGCTTGCGGGAGGTGGGCGCCGGGGAGCTGTTTTTT
CASSLREVGAGELFF
>.|TRBJ2-7|TRBV6-1|few
TGTGCCAGCAGTGATAGTGGCAGCGCTCCAAGGCAGTACTTC
CASSDSGSAPRQYF
>.|TRBJ1-1|TRBV4-1|.
TGCGCCAGCAGCCAAGATAACGGACAAACTGAAGCTTTCTTT
CASSQDNGQTEAFF
>.|TRBJ2-7|TRBV9|.
TGTGCCAGCAGTGAAACACCGAGGGGGGGCGAGCAGTACTTC
CASSETPRGGEQYF
>.|TRBJ1-1|TRBV6-2/TRBV6-3|.
TGTGCCAGCAGTTACCAGACCCGGTCCGGGACGGGGAGGACTGAAGCTTTCTTT
CASSYQTRSGTGRTEAFF
>.|TRBJ2-4|TRBV3-1/TRBV3-2|.
TGTGCCAGCAGCCAAGATATAGAAAACATTCAGTACTTC
CASSQDIENIQYF
>.|TRBJ2-5|TRBV9|.
TGTGCCAGCAGCGACCCGACCTCCAGGTCCAGGGAATATCAAGAGACCCAGTACTTC
CASSDPTSRSREYQETQYF
>.|TRBJ2-3|TRBV7-9|.
TGTGCCAGCAGCTTTTCTATTGGAGATACGCAGTATTTT
CASSFSIGDTQYF
>.|TRBJ2-5|TRBV4-2|.
TGTGCCAGCAGCCAAGATGGTTCCTTAGCGGTTAAAGAGACCCAGTACTTC
CASSQDGSLAVKETQYF